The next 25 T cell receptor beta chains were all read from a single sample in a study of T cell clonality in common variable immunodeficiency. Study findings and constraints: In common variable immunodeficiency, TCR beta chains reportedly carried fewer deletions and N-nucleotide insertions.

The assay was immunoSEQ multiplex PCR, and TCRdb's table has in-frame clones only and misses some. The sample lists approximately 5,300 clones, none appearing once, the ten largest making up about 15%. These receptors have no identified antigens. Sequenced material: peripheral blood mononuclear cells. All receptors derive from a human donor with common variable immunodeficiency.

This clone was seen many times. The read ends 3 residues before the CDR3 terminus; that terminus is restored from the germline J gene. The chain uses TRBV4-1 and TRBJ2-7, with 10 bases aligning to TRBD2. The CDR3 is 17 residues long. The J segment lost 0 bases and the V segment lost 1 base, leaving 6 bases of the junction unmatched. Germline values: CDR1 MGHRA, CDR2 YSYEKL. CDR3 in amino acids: CASSQALAGWVSYEQYF. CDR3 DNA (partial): TGCGCCAGCAGCCAAGCACTAGCGGGATGGGTCTCCTACGAG.

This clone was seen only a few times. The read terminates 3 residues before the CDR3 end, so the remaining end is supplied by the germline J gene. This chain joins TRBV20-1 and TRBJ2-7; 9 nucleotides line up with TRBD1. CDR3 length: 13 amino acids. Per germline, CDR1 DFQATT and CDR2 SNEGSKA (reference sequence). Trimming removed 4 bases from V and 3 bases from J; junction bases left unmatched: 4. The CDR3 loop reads CSAIGTGFYEQYF. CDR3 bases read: TGCAGTGCTATCGGGACAGGGTTCTACGAG.

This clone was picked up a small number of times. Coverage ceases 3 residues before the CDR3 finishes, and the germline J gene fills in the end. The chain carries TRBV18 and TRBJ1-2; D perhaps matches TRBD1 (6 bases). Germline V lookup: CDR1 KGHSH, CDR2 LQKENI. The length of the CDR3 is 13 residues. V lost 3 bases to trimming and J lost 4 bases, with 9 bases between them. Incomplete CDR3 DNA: TGTGCCAGCTCACCTCAGGACAGCTATGGC. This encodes CASSPQDSYG. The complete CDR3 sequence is CASSPQDSYGYTF.

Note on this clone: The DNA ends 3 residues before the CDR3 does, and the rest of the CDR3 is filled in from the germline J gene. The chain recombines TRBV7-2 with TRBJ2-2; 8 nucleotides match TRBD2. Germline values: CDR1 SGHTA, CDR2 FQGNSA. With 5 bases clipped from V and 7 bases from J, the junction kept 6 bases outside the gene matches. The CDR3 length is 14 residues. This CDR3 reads CASSMGLVFGELFF. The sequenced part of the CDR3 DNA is TGTGCCAGCAGCATGGGACTAGTGTTCGGGGAG.

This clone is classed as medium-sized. The chain's CDR3 is CASSPNRETQYF. The sequenced part of the CDR3 DNA is TGTGCCAGCTCACCCAATAGAGAGACC. The chain combines TRBV18 with TRBJ2-5; the D is unclear. The read ends 3 residues early relative to the CDR3; the germline J gene fills the gap. The CDR3 extends over 12 amino acids. Trimming cost V 3 bases and J 4 bases, with 6 bases left between them. Germline assignment: CDR1 KGHSH and CDR2 LQKENI.

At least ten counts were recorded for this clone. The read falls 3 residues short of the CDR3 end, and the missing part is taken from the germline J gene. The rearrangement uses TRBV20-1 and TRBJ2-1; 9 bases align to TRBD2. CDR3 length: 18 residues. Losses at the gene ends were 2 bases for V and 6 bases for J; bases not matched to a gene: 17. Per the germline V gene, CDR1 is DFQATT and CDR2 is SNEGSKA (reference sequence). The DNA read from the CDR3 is TGCAGTGCTAGATTCCCCTCCTTAGGCGGGAGGGCCGGCAATGAG. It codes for CSARFPSLGGRAGNE. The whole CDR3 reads CSARFPSLGGRAGNEQFF.

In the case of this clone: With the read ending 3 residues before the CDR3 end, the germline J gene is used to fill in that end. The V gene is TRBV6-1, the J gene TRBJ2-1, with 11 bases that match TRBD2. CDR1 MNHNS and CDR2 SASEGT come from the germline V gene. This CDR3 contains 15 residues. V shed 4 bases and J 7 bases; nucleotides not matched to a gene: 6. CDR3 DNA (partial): TGTGCCAGCAGTGTGGGACTAGCGGCCCCAAATGAG. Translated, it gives CASSVGLAAPNE. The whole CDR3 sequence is CASSVGLAAPNEQFF.

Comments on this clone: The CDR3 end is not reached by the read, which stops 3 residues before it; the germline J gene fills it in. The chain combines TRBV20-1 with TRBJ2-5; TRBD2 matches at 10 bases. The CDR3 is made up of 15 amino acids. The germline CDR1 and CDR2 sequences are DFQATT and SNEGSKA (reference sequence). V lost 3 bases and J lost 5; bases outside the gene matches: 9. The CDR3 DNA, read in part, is TGCAGTGCTAGTTTCCCGATAGCGGGAGGTGAGACC. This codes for CSASFPIAGGET. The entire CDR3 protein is CSASFPIAGGETQYF.

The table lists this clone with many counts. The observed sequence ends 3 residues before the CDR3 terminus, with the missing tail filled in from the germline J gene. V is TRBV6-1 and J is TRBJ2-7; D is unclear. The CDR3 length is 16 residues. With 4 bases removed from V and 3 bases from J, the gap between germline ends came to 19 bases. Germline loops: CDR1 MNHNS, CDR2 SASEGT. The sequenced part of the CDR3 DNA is TGTGCCAGCAGTGCGAGCAGGCGCCTAAGTCTCTACGAG. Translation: CASSASRRLSLYE. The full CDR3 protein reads CASSASRRLSLYEQYF.

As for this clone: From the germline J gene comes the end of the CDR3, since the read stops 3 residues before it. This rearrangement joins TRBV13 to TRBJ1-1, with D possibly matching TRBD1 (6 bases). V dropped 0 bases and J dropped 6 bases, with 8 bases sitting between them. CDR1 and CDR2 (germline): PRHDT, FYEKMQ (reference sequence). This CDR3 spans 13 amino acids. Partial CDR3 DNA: TGTGCCAGCAGCTTAGGGGGGGCTGCTGAA. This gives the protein CASSLGGAAE. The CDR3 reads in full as CASSLGGAAEAFF.

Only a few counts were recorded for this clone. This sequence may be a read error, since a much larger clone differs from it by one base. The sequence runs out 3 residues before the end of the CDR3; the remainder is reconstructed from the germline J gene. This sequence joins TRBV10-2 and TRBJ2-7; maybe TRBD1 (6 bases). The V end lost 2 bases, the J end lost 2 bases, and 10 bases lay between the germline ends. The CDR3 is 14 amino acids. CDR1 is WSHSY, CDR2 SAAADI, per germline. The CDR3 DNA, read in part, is TGCGCCAGCAGTGAGGCATGGGGGCCCTACGAG. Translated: CASSEAWGPYE. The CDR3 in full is CASSEAWGPYEQYF.

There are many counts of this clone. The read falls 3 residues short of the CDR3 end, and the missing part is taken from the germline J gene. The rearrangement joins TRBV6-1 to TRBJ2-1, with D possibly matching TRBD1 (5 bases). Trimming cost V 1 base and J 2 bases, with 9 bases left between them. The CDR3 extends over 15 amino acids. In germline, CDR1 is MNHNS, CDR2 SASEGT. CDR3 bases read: TGTGCCAGCAGTGAAGACAGGTGGACCTACAATGAG. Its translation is CASSEDRWTYNE. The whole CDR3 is CASSEDRWTYNEQFF.

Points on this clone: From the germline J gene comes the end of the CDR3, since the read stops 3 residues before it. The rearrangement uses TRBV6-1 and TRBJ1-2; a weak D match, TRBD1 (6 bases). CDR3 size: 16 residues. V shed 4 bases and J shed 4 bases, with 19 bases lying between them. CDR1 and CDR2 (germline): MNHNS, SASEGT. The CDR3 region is CASSGVTGQVFYGYTF. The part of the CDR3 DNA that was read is TGTGCCAGCAGTGGGGTTACGGGACAAGTATTCTATGGC.

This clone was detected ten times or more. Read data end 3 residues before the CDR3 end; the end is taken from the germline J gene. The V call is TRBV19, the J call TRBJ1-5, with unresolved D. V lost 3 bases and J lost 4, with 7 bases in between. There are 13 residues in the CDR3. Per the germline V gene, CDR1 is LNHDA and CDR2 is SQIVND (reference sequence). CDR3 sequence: CASSIAGNQPQHF. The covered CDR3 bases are TGTGCCAGTAGTATCGCGGGGAATCAGCCC.

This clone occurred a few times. Incomplete CDR3 DNA: TGTGCCAGCAGTACTACAGGGGGGCCCGGGGCCAACGTC. This sequence encodes CASSTTGGPGANV. The CDR3 reads in full as CASSTTGGPGANVLTF. V usage is TRBV2 and J usage is TRBJ2-6; 8 positions match TRBD1. Coverage ceases 3 residues before the CDR3 finishes, and the germline J gene fills in the end. The V gene end was trimmed by 5 bases and the J gene end by 4 bases; junction bases not matched to a gene: 7. Germline CDR1 reads SNHLY; CDR2 reads FYNNEI. There are 16 residues in the CDR3. The full variable domain, completed using reference TRBV2 and TRBJ2-6, is EPEVTQTPSHQVTQMGQEVILRCVPISNHLYFYWYRQILGQKVEFLVSFYNNEISEKSEIFDDQFSVERPDGSNFTLKIRSTKLEDSAMYFCASSTTGGPGANVLTFGAGSRLTVL.

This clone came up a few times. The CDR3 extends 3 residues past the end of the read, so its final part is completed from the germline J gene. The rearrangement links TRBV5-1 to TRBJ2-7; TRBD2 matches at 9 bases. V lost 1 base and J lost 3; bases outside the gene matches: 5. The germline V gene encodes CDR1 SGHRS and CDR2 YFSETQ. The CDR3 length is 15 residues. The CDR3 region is CASSLPLAGDYEQYF. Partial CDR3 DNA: TGCGCCAGCAGCTTGCCACTAGCGGGTGACTACGAG.

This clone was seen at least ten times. Partial CDR3 DNA: TGCAGTGCTAGGGGAGGGGGCGGAAATACAGATACG. It encodes CSARGGGGNTDT. The entire CDR3 is CSARGGGGNTDTQYF. V usage is TRBV20-1 and J usage is TRBJ2-3, with D perhaps assigned TRBD1 or TRBD2 (7 bases each). The read ends 3 residues early relative to the CDR3; the germline J gene fills the gap. The CDR3 is 15 residues long. V was pared by 3 bases and J by 3 bases, with 16 bases between. Germline V gene sequence: CDR1 DFQATT, CDR2 SNEGSKA (reference sequence).

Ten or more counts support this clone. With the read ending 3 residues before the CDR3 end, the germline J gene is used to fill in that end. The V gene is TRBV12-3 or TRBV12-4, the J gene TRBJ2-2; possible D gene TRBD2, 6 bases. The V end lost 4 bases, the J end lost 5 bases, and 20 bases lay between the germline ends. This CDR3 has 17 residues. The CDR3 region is CASSWDSRRPQTGELFF. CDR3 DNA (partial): TGTGCCAGCAGTTGGGACTCCCGAAGGCCTCAGACCGGGGAG.

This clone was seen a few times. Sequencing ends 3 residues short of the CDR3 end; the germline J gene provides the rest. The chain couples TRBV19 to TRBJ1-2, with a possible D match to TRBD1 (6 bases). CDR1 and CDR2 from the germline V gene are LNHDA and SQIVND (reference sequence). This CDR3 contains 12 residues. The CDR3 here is CATRPGVGGYTF. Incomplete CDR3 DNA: TGTGCCACCAGACCAGGGGTTGGCGGC.

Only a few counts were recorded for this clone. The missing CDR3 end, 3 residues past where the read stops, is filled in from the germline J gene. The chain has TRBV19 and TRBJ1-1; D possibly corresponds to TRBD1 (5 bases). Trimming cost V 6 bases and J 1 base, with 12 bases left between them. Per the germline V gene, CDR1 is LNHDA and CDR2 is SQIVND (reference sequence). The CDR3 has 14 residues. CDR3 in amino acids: CASSHPGGNTEAFF. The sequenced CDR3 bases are TGTGCCAGTAGCCACCCGGGGGGGAACACTGAA.

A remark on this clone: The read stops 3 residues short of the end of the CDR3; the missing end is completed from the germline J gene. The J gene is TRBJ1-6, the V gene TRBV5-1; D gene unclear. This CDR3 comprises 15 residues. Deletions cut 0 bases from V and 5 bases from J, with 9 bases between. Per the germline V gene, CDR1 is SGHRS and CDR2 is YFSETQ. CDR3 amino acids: CASSLAVTNNSPLHF. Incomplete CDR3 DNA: TGCGCCAGCAGCTTGGCCGTGACAAATAATTCACCC.

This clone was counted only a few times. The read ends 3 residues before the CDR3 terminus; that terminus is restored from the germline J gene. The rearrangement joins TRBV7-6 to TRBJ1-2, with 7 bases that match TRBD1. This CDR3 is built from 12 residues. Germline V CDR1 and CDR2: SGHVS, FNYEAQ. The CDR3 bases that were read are TGTGCCAGCAGAGCGCCGGGACAGGGC. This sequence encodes CASRAPGQG. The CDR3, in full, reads CASRAPGQGYTF.

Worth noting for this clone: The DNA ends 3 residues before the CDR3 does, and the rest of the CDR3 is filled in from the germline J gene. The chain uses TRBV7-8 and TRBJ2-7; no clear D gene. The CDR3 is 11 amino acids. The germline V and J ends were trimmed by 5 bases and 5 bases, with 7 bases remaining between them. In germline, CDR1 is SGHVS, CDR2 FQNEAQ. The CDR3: CASSIRDEQYF. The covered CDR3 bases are TGTGCCAGCAGCATTAGAGACGAG.

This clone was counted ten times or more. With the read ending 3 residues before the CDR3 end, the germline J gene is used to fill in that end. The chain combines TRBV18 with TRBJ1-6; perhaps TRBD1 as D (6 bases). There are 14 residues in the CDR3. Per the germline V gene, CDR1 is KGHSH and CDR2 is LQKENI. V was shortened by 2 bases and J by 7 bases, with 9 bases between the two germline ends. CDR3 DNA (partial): TGTGCCAGCTCACCATCAGGGGACAATTCACCC. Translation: CASSPSGDNSP. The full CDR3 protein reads CASSPSGDNSPLHF. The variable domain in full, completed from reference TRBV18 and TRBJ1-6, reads NAGVMQNPRHLVRRRGQEARLRCSPMKGHSHVYWYRQLPEEGLKFMVYLQKENIIDESGMPKERFSAEFPKEGPSILRIQQVVRGDSAAYFCASSPSGDNSPLHFGNGTRLTVT.

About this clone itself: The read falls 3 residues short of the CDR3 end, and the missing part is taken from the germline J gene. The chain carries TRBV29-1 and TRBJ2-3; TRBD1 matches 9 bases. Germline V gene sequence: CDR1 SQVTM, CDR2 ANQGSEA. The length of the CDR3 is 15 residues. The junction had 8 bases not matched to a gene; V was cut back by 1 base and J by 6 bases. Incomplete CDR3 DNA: TGCAGCGTTGAAGGGGGAACAGGGGGCCTTGATACG. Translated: CSVEGGTGGLDT. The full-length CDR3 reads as CSVEGGTGGLDTQYF.